This T cell receptor (beta chain) appears in the sequencing data of a study of blood T cell repertoires in COVID-19. Sequencing used immunoSEQ multiplex PCR; TCRdb keeps in-frame clones, though not all of them. The data hold 150,000 to 200,000 clones, with more than 75% observed a single time. Trimming at V came to 3 bases and at J to 10 bases, leaving 9 bases not matched to a gene. This CDR3 region has 15 residues. Germline loops: CDR1 SGHAT, CDR2 FQNNGV. This clone was detected only once. This sequence originates from a woman between 45 and 65 years old who had recovered from COVID-19. This sequence joins TRBV11-2 and TRBJ2-1, with 10 bases aligning to TRBD1. Sequences were obtained from PBMCs or T cells enriched from blood (not recorded which). CDR3 in amino acids: CASSFDRGLRGEQFF. DNA for the CDR3: TGTGCCAGCAGCTTCGACAGGGGGCTTCGGGGAGAGCAGTTCTTC.